The sequence of this TCR beta chain was determined in a study of blood T cell repertoires in COVID-19. Study summary: COVID-19 samples collected from the United States, Italy and Spain covered acute and convalescent phases. PBMCs, B-cell-depleted T cells, or T cells were the source of the cDNA or gDNA that made up the material.

In this sample, this clone turned up a few times. In the original analysis: Amplification of reference gene primers was used by the study to estimate nucleated cell counts. Sequencing used immunoSEQ multiplex PCR; TCRdb keeps in-frame clones, though not all of them. D and trimming come from the DNA, and the V and J calls and clone size come from that table. This table holds just over 650,000 clones, more than 80% found once. Germline CDR1 is LGHDT and CDR2 is YNNKEL (reference sequence). The CDR3 runs to 14 residues. With 6 bases clipped from V and 8 bases from J, the junction kept 7 bases outside the gene matches.

The rearrangement joins TRBV3-1 (or the pseudogene TRBV3-2) to TRBJ1-2, with TRBD1 matching over 12 bases. The receptor's source is a young woman with acute or convalescent COVID-19. The source material was peripheral blood. The CDR3 here is CASSPGTGGSGYTF. The DNA of the CDR3 is TGTGCCAGCAGTCCCGGGACAGGGGGCTCCGGCTACACCTTC.